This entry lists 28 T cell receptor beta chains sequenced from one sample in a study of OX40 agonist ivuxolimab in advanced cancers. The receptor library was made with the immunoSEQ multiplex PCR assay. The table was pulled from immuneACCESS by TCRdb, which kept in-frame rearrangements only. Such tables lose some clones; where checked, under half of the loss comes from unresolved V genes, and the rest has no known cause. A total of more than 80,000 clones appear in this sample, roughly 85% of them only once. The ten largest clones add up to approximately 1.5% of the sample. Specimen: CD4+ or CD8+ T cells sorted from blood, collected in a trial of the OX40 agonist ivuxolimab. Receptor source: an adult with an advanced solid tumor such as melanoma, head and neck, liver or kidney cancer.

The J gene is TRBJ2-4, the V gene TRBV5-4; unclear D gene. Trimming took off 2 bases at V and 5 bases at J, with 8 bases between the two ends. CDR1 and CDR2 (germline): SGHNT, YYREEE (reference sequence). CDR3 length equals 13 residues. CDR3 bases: TGTGCCAGCAGCTTAGGAGTTCAAAACATTCAGTACTTC. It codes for CASSLGVQNIQYF.

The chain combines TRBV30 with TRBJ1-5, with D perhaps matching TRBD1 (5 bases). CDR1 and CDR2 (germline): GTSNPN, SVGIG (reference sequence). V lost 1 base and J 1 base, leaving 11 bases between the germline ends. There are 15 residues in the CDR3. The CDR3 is CAWSALQGSNQPQHF. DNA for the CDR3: TGTGCCTGGAGTGCCCTTCAGGGCAGCAATCAGCCCCAGCATTTT. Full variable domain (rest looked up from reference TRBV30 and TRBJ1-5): SQTIHQWPATLVQPVGSPLSLECTVEGTSNPNLYWYRQAAGRGLQLLFYSVGIGQISSEVPQNLSASRPQDRQFILSSKKLLLSDSGFYLCAWSALQGSNQPQHFGDGTRLSIL.

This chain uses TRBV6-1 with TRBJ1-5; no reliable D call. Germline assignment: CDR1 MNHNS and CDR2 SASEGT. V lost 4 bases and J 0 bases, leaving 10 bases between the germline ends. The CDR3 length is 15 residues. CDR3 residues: CASSARLNSNQPQHF. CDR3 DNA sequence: TGTGCCAGCAGTGCCCGACTGAATAGCAATCAGCCCCAGCATTTT.

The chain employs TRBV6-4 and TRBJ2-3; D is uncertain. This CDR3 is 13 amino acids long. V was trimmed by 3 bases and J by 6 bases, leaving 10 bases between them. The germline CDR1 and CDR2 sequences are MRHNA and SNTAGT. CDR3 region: CASSESLLDTQYF. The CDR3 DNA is TGTGCCAGCAGTGAAAGTCTTTTGGATACGCAGTATTTT.

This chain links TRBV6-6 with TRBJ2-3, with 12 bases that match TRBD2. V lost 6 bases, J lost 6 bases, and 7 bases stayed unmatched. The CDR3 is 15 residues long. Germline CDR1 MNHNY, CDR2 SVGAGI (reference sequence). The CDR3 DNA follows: TGTGCCAGCAGGCCACTAGCGGGAGGCGGGGATACGCAGTATTTT. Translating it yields CASRPLAGGGDTQYF.

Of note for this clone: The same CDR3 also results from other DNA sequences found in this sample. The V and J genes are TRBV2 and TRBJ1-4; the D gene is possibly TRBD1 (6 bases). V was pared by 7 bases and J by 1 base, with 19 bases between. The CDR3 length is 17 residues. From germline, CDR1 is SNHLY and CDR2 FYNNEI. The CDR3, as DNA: TGTGCCAGCATGAAGCACAGGGACTTGATAACTAATGAAAAACTGTTTTTT. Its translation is CASMKHRDLITNEKLFF.

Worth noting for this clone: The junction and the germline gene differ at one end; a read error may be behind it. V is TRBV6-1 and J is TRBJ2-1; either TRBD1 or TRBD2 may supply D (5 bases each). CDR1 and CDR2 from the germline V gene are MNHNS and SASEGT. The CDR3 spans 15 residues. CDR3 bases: TGTGCCAGCAGGAGGGGTGCCGGCGACTACGATGAGCAGTTCTTC. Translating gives CASRRGAGDYDEQFF.

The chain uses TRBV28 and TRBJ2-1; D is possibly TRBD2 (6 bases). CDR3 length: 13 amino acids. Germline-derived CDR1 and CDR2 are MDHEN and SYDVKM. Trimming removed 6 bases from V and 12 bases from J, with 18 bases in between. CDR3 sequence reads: CASSSHQTGVQFF. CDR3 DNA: TGTGCCAGCAGCTCACACCAGACGGGGGTGCAGTTCTTC.

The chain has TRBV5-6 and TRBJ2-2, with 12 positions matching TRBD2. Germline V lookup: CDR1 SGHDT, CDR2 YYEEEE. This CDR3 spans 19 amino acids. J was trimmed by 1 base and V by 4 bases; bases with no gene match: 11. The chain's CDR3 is CASSPYLVTSGRNTGELFF. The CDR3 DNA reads TGTGCCAGCAGCCCGTACCTCGTGACTAGCGGGAGGAACACCGGGGAGCTGTTTTTT.

CDR3 coding DNA: TGTGCCAGTAGCCTCGTGCCCGGGACACTATCCTACAATGAGCAGTTCTTC. It encodes CASSLVPGTLSYNEQFF. The chain combines TRBV19 with TRBJ2-1, with a weak D call TRBD1 (6 bases). The CDR3 is made up of 17 amino acids. From germline, CDR1 is LNHDA and CDR2 SQIVND (reference sequence). V was cut by 6 bases and J by 1 base, with 19 bases left in between. The whole variable domain, filled in from reference TRBV19 and TRBJ2-1, reads DGGITQSPKYLFRKEGQNVTLSCEQNLNHDAMYWYRQDPGQGLRLIYYSQIVNDFQKGDIAEGYSVSREKKESFPLTVTSAQKNPTAFYLCASSLVPGTLSYNEQFFGPGTRLTVL.

CDR3 coding DNA: TGTGCCAGCACCCGTCATGGACCTGGAAACACCATATATTTT. It is translated as CASTRHGPGNTIYF. The chain recombines TRBV11-2 with TRBJ1-3; D not certain. Germline loops: CDR1 SGHAT, CDR2 FQNNGV. The CDR3 runs 14 residues. V was trimmed by 7 bases and J by 2 bases, leaving 12 bases between them.

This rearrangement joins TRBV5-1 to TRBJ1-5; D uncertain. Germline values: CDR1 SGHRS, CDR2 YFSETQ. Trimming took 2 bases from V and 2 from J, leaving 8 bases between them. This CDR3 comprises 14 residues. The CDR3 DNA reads TGCGCCAGCAGCTTAATGGGTGGCAATCAGCCCCAGCATTTT. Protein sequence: CASSLMGGNQPQHF.

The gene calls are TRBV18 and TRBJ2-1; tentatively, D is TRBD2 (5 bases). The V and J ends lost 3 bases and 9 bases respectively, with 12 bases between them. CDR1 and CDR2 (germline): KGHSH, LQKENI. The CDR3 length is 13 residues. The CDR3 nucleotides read TGTGCCAGCTCACCTGGGAGCCCGGGTGAGCAGTTCTTC. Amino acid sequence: CASSPGSPGEQFF.

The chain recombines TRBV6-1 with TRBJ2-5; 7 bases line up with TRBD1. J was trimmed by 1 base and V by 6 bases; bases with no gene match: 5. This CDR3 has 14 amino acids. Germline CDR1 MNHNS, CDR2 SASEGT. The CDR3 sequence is CASSPGTAQETQYF. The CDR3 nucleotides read TGTGCCAGCAGCCCTGGGACAGCCCAAGAGACCCAGTACTTC.

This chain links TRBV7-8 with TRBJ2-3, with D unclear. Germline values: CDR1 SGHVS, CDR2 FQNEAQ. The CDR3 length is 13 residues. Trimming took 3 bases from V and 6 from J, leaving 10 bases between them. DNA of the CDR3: TGTGCCAGCAGCTTCGTTGGGGTGGATACGCAGTATTTT. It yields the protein CASSFVGVDTQYF. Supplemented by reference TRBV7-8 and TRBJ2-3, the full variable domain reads GAGVSQSPRYKVAKRGQDVALRCDPISGHVSLFWYQQALGQGPEFLTYFQNEAQLDKSGLPSDRFFAERPEGSVSTLKIQRTQQEDSAVYLCASSFVGVDTQYFGPGTRLTVL.

The CDR3 loop reads CASSSGSGYEQYF. CDR3 bases: TGCGCCAGCAGCTCCGGGTCAGGCTACGAGCAGTACTTC. V is TRBV5-1 and J is TRBJ2-7, with D uncertain. The CDR3 length is 13 residues. Germline V gives CDR1 SGHRS, CDR2 YFSETQ. Trimming left V 3 bases short and J 3 bases short, with 10 bases between.

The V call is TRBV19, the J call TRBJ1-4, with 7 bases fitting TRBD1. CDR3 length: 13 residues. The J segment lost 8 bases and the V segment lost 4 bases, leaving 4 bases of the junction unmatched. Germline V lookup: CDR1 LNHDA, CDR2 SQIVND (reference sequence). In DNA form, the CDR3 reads TGTGCCAGTAGTAGCGACAGGGAAGAAAAACTGTTTTTT. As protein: CASSSDREEKLFF.

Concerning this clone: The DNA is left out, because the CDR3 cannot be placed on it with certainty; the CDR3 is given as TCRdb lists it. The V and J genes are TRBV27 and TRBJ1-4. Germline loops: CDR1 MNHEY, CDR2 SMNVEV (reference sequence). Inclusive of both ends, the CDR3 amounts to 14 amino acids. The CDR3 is CASSFGAGREKLFF.

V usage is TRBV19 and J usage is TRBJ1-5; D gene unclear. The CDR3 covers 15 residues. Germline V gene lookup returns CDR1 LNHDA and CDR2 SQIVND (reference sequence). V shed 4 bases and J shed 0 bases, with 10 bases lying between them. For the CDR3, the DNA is TGTGCCAGTAGTACCCGGGGTTATAGCAATCAGCCCCAGCATTTT. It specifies CASSTRGYSNQPQHF.

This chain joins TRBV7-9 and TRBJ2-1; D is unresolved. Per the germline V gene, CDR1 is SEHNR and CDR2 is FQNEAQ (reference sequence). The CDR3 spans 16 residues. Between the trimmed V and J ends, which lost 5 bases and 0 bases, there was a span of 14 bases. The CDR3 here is CASSPSTPGSYNEQFF. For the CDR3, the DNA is TGTGCCAGCAGCCCCTCGACCCCGGGCTCCTACAATGAGCAGTTCTTC.

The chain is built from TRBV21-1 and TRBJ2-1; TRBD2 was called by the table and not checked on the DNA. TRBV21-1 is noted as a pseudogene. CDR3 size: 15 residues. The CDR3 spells CASRRGGVSYNEQFF. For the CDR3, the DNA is TGTGCCAGCAGAAGGGGGGGGGTCTCCTACAATGAGCAGTTCTTC.

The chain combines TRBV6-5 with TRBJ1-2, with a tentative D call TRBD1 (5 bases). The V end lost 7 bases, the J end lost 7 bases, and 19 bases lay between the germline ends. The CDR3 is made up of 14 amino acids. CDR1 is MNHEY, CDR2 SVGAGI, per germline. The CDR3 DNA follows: TGTGCCAGCAATGCCCCGGGGCGCATTAGTGGCTACACCTTC. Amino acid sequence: CASNAPGRISGYTF.

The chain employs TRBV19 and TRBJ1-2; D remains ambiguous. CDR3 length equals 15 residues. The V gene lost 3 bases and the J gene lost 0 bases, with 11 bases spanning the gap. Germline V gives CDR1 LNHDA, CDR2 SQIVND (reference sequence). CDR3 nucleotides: TGTGCCAGTAGTATGGCCGGGATCGCTAACTATGGCTACACCTTC. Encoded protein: CASSMAGIANYGYTF.

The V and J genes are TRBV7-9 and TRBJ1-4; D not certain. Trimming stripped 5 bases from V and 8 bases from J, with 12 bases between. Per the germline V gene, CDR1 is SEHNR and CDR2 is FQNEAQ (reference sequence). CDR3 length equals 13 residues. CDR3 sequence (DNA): TGTGCCAGCAGCCCCTTGGCGGGAGAAAAACTGTTTTTT. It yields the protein CASSPLAGEKLFF.

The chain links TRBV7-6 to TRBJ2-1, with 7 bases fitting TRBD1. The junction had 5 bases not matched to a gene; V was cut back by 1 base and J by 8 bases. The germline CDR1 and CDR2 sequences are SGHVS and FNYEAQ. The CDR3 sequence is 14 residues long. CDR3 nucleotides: TGTGCCAGCAGCTTAGACAGGGGTAGCGATGAGCAGTTCTTC. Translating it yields CASSLDRGSDEQFF. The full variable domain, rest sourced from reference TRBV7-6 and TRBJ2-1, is GAGVSQSPRYKVTKRGQDVALRCDPISGHVSLYWYRQALGQGPEFLTYFNYEAQQDKSGLPNDRFSAERPEGSISTLTIQRTEQRDSAMYRCASSLDRGSDEQFFGPGTRLTVL.

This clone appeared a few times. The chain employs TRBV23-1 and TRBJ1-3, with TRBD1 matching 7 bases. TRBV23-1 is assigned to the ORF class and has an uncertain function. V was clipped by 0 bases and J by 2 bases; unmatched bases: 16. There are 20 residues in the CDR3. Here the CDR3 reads CASSQSYSGRDSGPGNTIYF. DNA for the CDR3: TGCGCCAGCAGTCAATCGTACTCGGGGAGGGACAGCGGGCCTGGAAACACCATATATTTT.

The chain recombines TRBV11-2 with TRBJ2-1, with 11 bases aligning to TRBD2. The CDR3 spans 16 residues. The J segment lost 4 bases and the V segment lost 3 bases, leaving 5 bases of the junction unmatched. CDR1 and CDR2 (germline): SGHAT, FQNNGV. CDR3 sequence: CASSFTGTSGYNEQFF. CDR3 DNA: TGTGCCAGCAGCTTTACCGGGACTAGCGGATACAATGAGCAGTTCTTC.

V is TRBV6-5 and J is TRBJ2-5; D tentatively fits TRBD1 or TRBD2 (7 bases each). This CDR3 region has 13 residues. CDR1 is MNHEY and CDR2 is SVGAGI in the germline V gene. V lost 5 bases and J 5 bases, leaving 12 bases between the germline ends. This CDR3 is CASSPRGGETQYF. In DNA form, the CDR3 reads TGTGCCAGCAGTCCCAGGGGGGGGGAGACCCAGTACTTC.